This TCR beta chain was identified in a study of identical twins. Study-wide results and limits: Twins shared out-of-frame alpha sequences with excess low generation probability.

As concerns this clonotype: What it recognizes is unknown.

Germline assignment: CDR1 SGDLS and CDR2 YYNGEE. The CDR3 has 15 residues. V was clipped by 2 bases and J by 1 base, with 12 bases between them. Using its own MiXCR run on the 5' RACE reads, TCRdb lists one record per CDR3 protein. This sample has 500,000 to 600,000 distinct CDR3 sequences; 20% to 25% occur once, and the top ten carry about 0.91%. This sample was also put to use in a study of T cells expressing NK-cell markers. That report notes: Repertoires of TCR beta were obtained from T cells sorted as CD3+CD56+NKG2C+, CD3+CD56+NKG2C- and CD3+CD56-NKG2C+.

Sequenced: CD4+ T cells sorted from blood. The TCR sequence derives from a woman under 30 in good health. The rearrangement uses TRBV9 and TRBJ2-5; D may correspond to TRBD1 or TRBD2 (6 bases each). The CDR3 DNA reads TGTGCCAGCAGCGTCCCGGGGGCGGGCCAAGAGACCCAGTACTTC. It is translated as CASSVPGAGQETQYF.